A selection of T cell receptor beta chains follows, all from one sample in a study of T-cell reconstitution after alpha-beta-depleted transplantation in children. TCRdb processed the PCR reads anew with MiXCR; each CDR3 protein has one entry. The sample holds some 81,000 distinct CDR3 sequences, approximately 14% seen once. The specimen was PBMCs, mostly from graft donor cells, collected 180 days after TCRalphabeta/CD19-depleted stem cell transplant. The receptors come from a male patient between 2 and 15 years old who had a stem cell transplant for acute lymphoblastic leukemia, so the T cells may come from the graft donor. Each CDR3 is given with its conserved first and last residue. A D gene is named only where the DNA matches it firmly. Clone size is given for some rows only: seen once, a few or many times, or a class if the clone is expanded.

cdr3_nt	cdr3_aa	j_call	clone_size	cdr3_length	v_call	d_call
TGTGCCAGCACCCGCAGGCTAGTTGATTCACCCCTCCACTTT	CASTRRLVDSPLHF	TRBJ1-6	.	14	TRBV6-1	.
TGTGCCAGCAGCTTGTCGCAGGGGGTTACTAATGAAAAACTGTTTTTT	CASSLSQGVTNEKLFF	TRBJ1-4	.	16	TRBV11-3	TRBD1
TGCAGTGCACGCCGAAGGACAGGGATCAGCAATCAGCCCCAGCATTTT	CSARRRTGISNQPQHF	TRBJ1-5	few	16	TRBV20-1	TRBD1
TGTGCCAGCAGAGAGTGGACAGGGATTACTGAAGCTTTCTTT	CASREWTGITEAFF	TRBJ1-1	.	14	TRBV6-2/TRBV6-3	TRBD1
TGTGCCACCAGCAGCGGCAGGGGCTACTCCTACGAGCAGTACTTC	CATSSGRGYSYEQYF	TRBJ2-7	.	15	TRBV15	.
TGTGCCATCAGTGCACCTAGGACAGGGGGGATCAATGAGCAGTTCTTC	CAISAPRTGGINEQFF	TRBJ2-1	few	16	TRBV10-3	TRBD1
TGTGCCAGCAGCTTAACTAGCCGGGACAGGGAGTTCTTC	CASSLTSRDREFF	TRBJ2-1	few	13	TRBV13	TRBD1
TGCAGTGCCTTCGGGACACCGAATAATCAGCCCCAGCATTTT	CSAFGTPNNQPQHF	TRBJ1-5	.	14	TRBV20-1	.
TGTGCCAGCAGTCCCCCTTCGCCGGGACTAGATGGGGGCCAAGAGACCCAGTACTTC	CASSPPSPGLDGGQETQYF	TRBJ2-5	few	19	TRBV28	TRBD2
TGCAGTGCTAGCGTGGGCTCTAATGAAAAACTGTTTTTT	CSASVGSNEKLFF	TRBJ1-4	few	13	TRBV20-1	.
TGTGCCAGCAGCCTGCTTCTCCAAGAGACCCAGTACTTC	CASSLLLQETQYF	TRBJ2-5	.	13	TRBV5-4	.
TGTGCCAGCAGCTTAGAAGGTACAGGGATAGGAAAACTGTTTTTT	CASSLEGTGIGKLFF	TRBJ1-4	.	15	TRBV7-2	.
TGCAGTGCTAGTCTGGGCACGTCCTACGAGCAGTACTTC	CSASLGTSYEQYF	TRBJ2-7	.	13	TRBV20-1	.
TGTGCCAGCAGCTTGCCAGGGGGGCTCTACGAGCAGTACTTC	CASSLPGGLYEQYF	TRBJ2-7	.	14	TRBV5-6	.
TGCGCCACCAGGGCCGAGACAGGCACCATATATTTT	CATRAETGTIYF	TRBJ1-3	.	12	TRBV5-1	.
TGTGCCATCAGTGTTACGGGGGACACCGGGGAGCTGTTTTTT	CAISVTGDTGELFF	TRBJ2-2	few	14	TRBV10-3	.
TGCAGCGCCCGAGGAGGGAACACTGAAGCTTTCTTT	CSARGGNTEAFF	TRBJ1-1	many	12	TRBV20-1	.
TGTGCCACCAGTGACCCCGGGAGTCCGGGTGGCTACACCTTC	CATSDPGSPGGYTF	TRBJ1-2	few	14	TRBV24-1	.
TGTGCCAGCTCACCAACTAGGACAGATGAGCAGTTCTTC	CASSPTRTDEQFF	TRBJ2-1	few	13	TRBV18	.
TGTGCCAGCAGTCACTTCGGGGGGGGGTTCACAGATACGCAGTATTTT	CASSHFGGGFTDTQYF	TRBJ2-3	.	16	TRBV2	TRBD2
TGTGCCAGCAGCCTCCTTCCAGGAACCGAGCAGTTCTTC	CASSLLPGTEQFF	TRBJ2-1	.	13	TRBV3-1	.
TGTGCCAGCAGCTTTCGGGGGAGGCAATACCAAGAGACCCAGTACTTC	CASSFRGRQYQETQYF	TRBJ2-5	.	16	TRBV7-2	.
TGCGCCAGCAGCACGGGACTTAGCACAGATACGCAGTATTTT	CASSTGLSTDTQYF	TRBJ2-3	few	14	TRBV5-1	.
TGCAGTGCTGGAGATTATGGCGGGATACCCTACGAGCAGTACTTC	CSAGDYGGIPYEQYF	TRBJ2-7	once	15	TRBV20-1	.
TGTGCCAGCAGCATCCACCGGGACAGGGGGCCCTTAGGGGGCAATCAGCCCCAGCATTTT	CASSIHRDRGPLGGNQPQHF	TRBJ1-5	few	20	TRBV7-8	TRBD1
TGCAGTGCTAGCTCATCTAGCACAGATACGCAGTATTTT	CSASSSSTDTQYF	TRBJ2-3	.	13	TRBV20-1	.
TGTGCCAGCACTCCGGGGGGGCACTACGAGCAGTACTTC	CASTPGGHYEQYF	TRBJ2-7	few	13	TRBV27	TRBD2
TGCGCCAGCAGGGTATTGTCCTACAATGAGCAGTTCTTC	CASRVLSYNEQFF	TRBJ2-1	few	13	TRBV5-1	.
TGCAGTGCTAGCCTAGTCTGGGGGACACTACAAGAGACCCAGTACTTC	CSASLVWGTLQETQYF	TRBJ2-5	.	16	TRBV20-1	.
TGTGCCAGCAGGCTGACGGCGACTGGAGGCTACACCTTC	CASRLTATGGYTF	TRBJ1-2	.	13	TRBV12-3/TRBV12-4	.
TGTGCCAGCAGTTACTCGATTCCTAGCCTACAAGAGACCCAGTACTTC	CASSYSIPSLQETQYF	TRBJ2-5	few	16	TRBV6-5	.
TGTGCCAGCAGTTACGGGTCTAGCCGCCCAGATACGCAGTATTTT	CASSYGSSRPDTQYF	TRBJ2-3	many	15	TRBV6-2/TRBV6-3	.
TGTGCCAGCAGTACAGGGACAGGCCTAATCTACGAAAAACTGTTTTTT	CASSTGTGLIYEKLFF	TRBJ1-4	few	16	TRBV28	TRBD1
TGTGCCAGCAGTTCACGACAGGGTAGCAATCAGCCCCAGCATTTT	CASSSRQGSNQPQHF	TRBJ1-5	few	15	TRBV27	TRBD1
TGTGCCAGCAGCTTAAGGGCAGGGAAGGCTCTGATTCATGAGCAGTTCTTC	CASSLRAGKALIHEQFF	TRBJ2-1	few	17	TRBV7-3	.
TGCGCCAGCAGCTTATTGATCTACTCGGGAGGACTAGCCAAAAACATTCAGTACTTC	CASSLLIYSGGLAKNIQYF	TRBJ2-4	many	19	TRBV5-1	TRBD2
TGCAGTGCTAGAGAGCGAAGGGCTAAGTTCTTC	CSARERRAKFF	TRBJ2-1	many	11	TRBV20-1	.
TGTGCCAGCAGTTACTCAACAGGGTGGGGGAACAATGAGCAGTTCTTC	CASSYSTGWGNNEQFF	TRBJ2-1	.	16	TRBV6-5	.
TGCGCCAGCAGCTCAACCGGGACACCGAACACTGAAGCTTTCTTT	CASSSTGTPNTEAFF	TRBJ1-1	.	15	TRBV5-1	.
TGTGCCAGCAGCGGGTTCAGTAGGGAGCAGTACTTC	CASSGFSREQYF	TRBJ2-7	many	12	TRBV5-4	.
TGTGCCAGCACCCCGGAGGGCTTCACAGATACGCAGTATTTT	CASTPEGFTDTQYF	TRBJ2-3	few	14	TRBV7-9	.
TGTGCCAGCAGACGGGACTTACCCTACAATGAGCAGTTCTTC	CASRRDLPYNEQFF	TRBJ2-1	.	14	TRBV5-5	.
TGCAGTGCCCCGACAGGAACTTGGGGGTTGTATGGCTACACCTTC	CSAPTGTWGLYGYTF	TRBJ1-2	.	15	TRBV20-1	.
TGTGCCAGCAGTACGCCGGGACAGGGAATCTACGAGCAGTACTTC	CASSTPGQGIYEQYF	TRBJ2-7	many	15	TRBV6-2/TRBV6-3	TRBD1
TGCGCCAGCAGCTTGGGGACAGCCGCTTTGGGCTACACCTTC	CASSLGTAALGYTF	TRBJ1-2	.	14	TRBV5-1	.
TGTGCCAGCAGCTTGGGAACGCGGGACAGGATCAGGGAGACCCAGTACTTC	CASSLGTRDRIRETQYF	TRBJ2-5	.	17	TRBV5-5	TRBD1
TGTGCCAGCAGCCTAAACCCTGTGGATACGCAGTATTTT	CASSLNPVDTQYF	TRBJ2-3	few	13	TRBV3-1	.
TGTGCCAGCAGTATGCCGGGACAGGGGGCGGCTGAAGCTTTCTTT	CASSMPGQGAAEAFF	TRBJ1-1	few	15	TRBV11-2	TRBD1
TGTGCCAGCAGGCCAACAGGGGCCACTGAAGCTTTCTTT	CASRPTGATEAFF	TRBJ1-1	many	13	TRBV7-9	TRBD1
TGCGCCAGCAGCCAAGAAGGCGGGAGGTGGAACACCGGGGAGCTGTTTTTT	CASSQEGGRWNTGELFF	TRBJ2-2	medium-sized	17	TRBV4-3	TRBD2
TGTGCCAGCTCACCACGTCTCCAGCGGGGGGCCTACCAAGAGACCCAGTACTTC	CASSPRLQRGAYQETQYF	TRBJ2-5	few	18	TRBV18	TRBD2
TGCAGTGCTAGAGATCTCGGTGGCTCCTACGAGCAGTACTTC	CSARDLGGSYEQYF	TRBJ2-7	.	14	TRBV20-1	.
TGTGCCAGCAGTTACGCGACCCCAGGGCATGAGCAGTTCTTC	CASSYATPGHEQFF	TRBJ2-1	.	14	TRBV6-5	.
TGTGCCAGCAAGCGGGACGGGTCTGGGGCCAACGTCCTGACTTTC	CASKRDGSGANVLTF	TRBJ2-6	few	15	TRBV27	TRBD2
TGCAGTGCTAGAGGGGGGGCGAGGATCAATCAGCCCCAGCATTTT	CSARGGARINQPQHF	TRBJ1-5	many	15	TRBV20-1	.
TGTGCCAGCAGTATAGGGTTCTATGGCTACACCTTC	CASSIGFYGYTF	TRBJ1-2	few	12	TRBV25-1	.
TGTGCCAGCAGTTCCCCCTTAGCGGGAGCCTTCTCCTACGAGCAGTACTTC	CASSSPLAGAFSYEQYF	TRBJ2-7	few	17	TRBV28	TRBD2
TGTGCCAGCAGCCCTCTAGGGCTGATGAACACTGAAGCTTTCTTT	CASSPLGLMNTEAFF	TRBJ1-1	few	15	TRBV28	.
TGTGCCAGCTCACCACCGGTGGAGCGCCAGGCGCACTATTTT	CASSPPVERQAHYF	TRBJ2-3	.	14	TRBV18	.
TGTGCCAGCAGGGCCGGGGCCAGGAACACTGAAGCTTTCTTT	CASRAGARNTEAFF	TRBJ1-1	many	14	TRBV12-3/TRBV12-4	.